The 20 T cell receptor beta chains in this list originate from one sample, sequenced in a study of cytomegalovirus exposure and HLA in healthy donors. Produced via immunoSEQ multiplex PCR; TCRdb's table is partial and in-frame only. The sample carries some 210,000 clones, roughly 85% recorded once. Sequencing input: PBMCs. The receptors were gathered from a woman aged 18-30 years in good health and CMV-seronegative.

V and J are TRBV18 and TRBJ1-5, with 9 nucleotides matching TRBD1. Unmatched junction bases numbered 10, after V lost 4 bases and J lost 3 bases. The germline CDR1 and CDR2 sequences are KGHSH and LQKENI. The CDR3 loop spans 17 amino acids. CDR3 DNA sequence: TGTGCCAGCTCACGACTGGGACAGGGAGGCGTCAATCAGCCCCAGCATTTT. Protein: CASSRLGQGGVNQPQHF.

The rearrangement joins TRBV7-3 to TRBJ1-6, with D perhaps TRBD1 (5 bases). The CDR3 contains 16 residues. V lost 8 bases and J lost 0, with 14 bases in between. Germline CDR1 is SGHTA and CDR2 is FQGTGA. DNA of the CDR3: TGTGCCAGCTCGAAGGAGGGGTACTCCTATAATTCACCCCTCCACTTT. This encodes CASSKEGYSYNSPLHF.

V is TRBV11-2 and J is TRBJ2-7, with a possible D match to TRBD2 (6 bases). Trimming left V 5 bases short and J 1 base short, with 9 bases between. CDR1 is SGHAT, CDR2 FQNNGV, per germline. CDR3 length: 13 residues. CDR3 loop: CASSPGLSYEQYF. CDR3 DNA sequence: TGTGCCAGCAGCCCGGGACTTTCCTACGAGCAGTACTTC.

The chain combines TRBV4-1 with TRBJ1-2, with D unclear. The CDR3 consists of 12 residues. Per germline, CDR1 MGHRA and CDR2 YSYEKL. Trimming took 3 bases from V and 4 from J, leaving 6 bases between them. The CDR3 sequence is CASSQGFYGYTF. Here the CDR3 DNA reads TGCGCCAGCAGCCAGGGCTTCTATGGCTACACCTTC.

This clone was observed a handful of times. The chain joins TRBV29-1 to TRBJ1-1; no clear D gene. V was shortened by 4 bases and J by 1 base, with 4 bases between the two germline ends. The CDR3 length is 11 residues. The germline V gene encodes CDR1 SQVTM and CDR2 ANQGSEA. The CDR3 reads CSVGTNTEAFF. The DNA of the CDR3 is TGCAGCGTTGGGACGAACACTGAAGCTTTCTTT.

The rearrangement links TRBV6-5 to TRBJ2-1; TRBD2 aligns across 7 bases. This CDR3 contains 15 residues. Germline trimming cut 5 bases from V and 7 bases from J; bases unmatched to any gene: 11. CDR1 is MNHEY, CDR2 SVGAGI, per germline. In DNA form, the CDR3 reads TGTGCCAGCAGTCCCCCTCGCGGGGGAGGGAATGAGCAGTTCTTC. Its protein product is CASSPPRGGGNEQFF.

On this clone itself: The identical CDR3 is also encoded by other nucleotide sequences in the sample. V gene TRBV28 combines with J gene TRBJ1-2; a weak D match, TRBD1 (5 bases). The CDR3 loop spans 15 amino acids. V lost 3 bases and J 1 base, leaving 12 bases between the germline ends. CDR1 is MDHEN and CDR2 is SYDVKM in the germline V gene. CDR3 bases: TGTGCCAGCAGTTTTGGGGCTGGGTTTAACTATGGCTACACCTTC. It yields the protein CASSFGAGFNYGYTF.

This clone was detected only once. CDR3 loop: CASSVRDRSDTQYF. CDR3 DNA: TGTGCCAGCAGCGTCCGGGACAGGTCGGATACGCAGTATTTT. The chain employs TRBV5-4 and TRBJ2-3; 8 positions agree with TRBD1. The V gene end was trimmed by 4 bases and the J gene end by 6 bases; junction bases not matched to a gene: 7. Per germline, CDR1 SGHNT and CDR2 YYREEE (reference sequence). The CDR3 extends over 14 amino acids.

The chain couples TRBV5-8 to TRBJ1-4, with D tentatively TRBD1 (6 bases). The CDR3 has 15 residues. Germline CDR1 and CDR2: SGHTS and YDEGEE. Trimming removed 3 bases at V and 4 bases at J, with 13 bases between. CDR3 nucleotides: TGTGCCAGCAGCTCCCGACAGGCGTTTAATGAAAAACTGTTTTTT. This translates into CASSSRQAFNEKLFF. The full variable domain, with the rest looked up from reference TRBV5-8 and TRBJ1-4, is EAGVTQSPTHLIKTRGQQATLRCSPISGHTSVYWYQQALGLGLQFLLWYDEGEERNRGNFPPRFSGRQFPNYSSELNVNALELEDSALYLCASSSRQAFNEKLFFGSGTQLSVL.

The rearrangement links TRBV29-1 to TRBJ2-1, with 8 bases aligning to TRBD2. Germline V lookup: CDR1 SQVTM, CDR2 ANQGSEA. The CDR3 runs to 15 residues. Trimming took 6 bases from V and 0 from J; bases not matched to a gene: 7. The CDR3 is CSVHTSGSSYNEQFF. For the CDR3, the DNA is TGCAGCGTCCATACTAGCGGAAGCTCCTACAATGAGCAGTTCTTC.

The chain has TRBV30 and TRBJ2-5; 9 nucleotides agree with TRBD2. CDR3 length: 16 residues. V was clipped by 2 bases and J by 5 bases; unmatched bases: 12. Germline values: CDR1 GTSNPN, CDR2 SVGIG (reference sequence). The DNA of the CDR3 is TGTGCCTGGAGTAAGAATAGCGGGAGTATTTTTGAGACCCAGTACTTC. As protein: CAWSKNSGSIFETQYF.

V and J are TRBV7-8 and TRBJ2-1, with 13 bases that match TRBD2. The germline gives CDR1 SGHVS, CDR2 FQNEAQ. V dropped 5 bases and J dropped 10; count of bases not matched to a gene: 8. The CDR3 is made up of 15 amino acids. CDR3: CASSPGLAGAPEQFF. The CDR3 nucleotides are TGTGCCAGCAGCCCCGGACTAGCGGGGGCCCCGGAGCAGTTCTTC.

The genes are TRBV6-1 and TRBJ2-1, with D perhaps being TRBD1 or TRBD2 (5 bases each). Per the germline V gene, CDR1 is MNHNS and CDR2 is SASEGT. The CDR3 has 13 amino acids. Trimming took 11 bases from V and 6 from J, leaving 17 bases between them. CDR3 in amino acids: CAYRGVVTNEQFF. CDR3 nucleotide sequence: TGTGCCTACAGAGGGGTGGTGACCAATGAGCAGTTCTTC.

The CDR3 DNA reads as TGTGCCAGCATGACAACCGGAGGGGCTGACTATGGCTACACCTTC. Translated: CASMTTGGADYGYTF. This chain links TRBV27 with TRBJ1-2; D possibly corresponds to TRBD1 (5 bases). The ends were cut back, 7 bases at V and 3 bases at J, with 18 bases in the middle. Germline V lookup: CDR1 MNHEY, CDR2 SMNVEV (reference sequence). This CDR3 has 15 residues.

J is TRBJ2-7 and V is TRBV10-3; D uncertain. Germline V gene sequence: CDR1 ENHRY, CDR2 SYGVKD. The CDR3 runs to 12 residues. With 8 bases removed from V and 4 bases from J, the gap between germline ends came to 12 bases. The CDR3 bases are TGTGCCATCTCCCCGGATGGGTACGAGCAGTACTTC. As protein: CAISPDGYEQYF.

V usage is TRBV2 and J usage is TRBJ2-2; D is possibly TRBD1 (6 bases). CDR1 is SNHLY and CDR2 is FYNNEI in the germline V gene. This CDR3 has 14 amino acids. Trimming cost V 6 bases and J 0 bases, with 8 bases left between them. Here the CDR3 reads CASRGTTNTGELFF. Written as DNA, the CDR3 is TGTGCCAGCAGGGGGACAACGAACACCGGGGAGCTGTTTTTT.

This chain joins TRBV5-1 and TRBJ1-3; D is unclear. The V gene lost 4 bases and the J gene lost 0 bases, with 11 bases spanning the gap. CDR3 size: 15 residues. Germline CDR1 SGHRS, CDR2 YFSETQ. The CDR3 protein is CASSVAGSSGNTIYF. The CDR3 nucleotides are TGCGCCAGCAGCGTTGCTGGGAGCTCTGGAAACACCATATATTTT.

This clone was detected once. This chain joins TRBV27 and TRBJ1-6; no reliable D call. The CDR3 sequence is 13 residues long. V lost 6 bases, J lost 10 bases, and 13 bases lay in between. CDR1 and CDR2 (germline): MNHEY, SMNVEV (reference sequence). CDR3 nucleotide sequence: TGTGCCAGCAGCAAATTGGTGGGGTCACCCCTCCACTTT. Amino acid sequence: CASSKLVGSPLHF.

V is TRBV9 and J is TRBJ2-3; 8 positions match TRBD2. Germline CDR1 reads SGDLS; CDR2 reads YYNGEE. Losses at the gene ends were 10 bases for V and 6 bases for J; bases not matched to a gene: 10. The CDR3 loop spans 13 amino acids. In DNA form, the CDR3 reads TGTGCCTCCAGCCGGGGGGGGAGGGATACGCAGTATTTT. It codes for CASSRGGRDTQYF.

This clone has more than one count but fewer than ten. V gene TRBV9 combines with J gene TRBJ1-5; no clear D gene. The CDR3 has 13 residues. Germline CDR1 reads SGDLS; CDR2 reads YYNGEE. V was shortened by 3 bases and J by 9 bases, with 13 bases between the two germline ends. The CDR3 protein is CASSAGSAGPQHF. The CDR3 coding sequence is TGTGCCAGCAGCGCCGGGTCGGCAGGGCCCCAGCATTTT.